This TCR beta chain is from a study of blood T cells in healthy people across ages. Whole-study context: About one barcoded beta molecule per two T cells came from capture by template switching.

This clonotype was picked up a small number of times. Sample-barcoded 5' priming and a J-beta primer mix drove a second PCR of 7 to 11 cycles. TCRdb re-called the 5' RACE reads through MiXCR, storing one row per CDR3 protein. The table has hundreds of thousands of distinct CDR3 sequences, roughly half seen once. V lost 0 bases, J lost 4 bases, and 13 bases lay in between. This CDR3 is 17 amino acids long. The germline CDR1 and CDR2 sequences are LGHNA and YSLEER. The authors drew 8 to 10 milliliters of peripheral blood from each donor. Total RNA was extracted at no less than 6 micrograms per sample. Sequenced sample: blood. The rearrangement uses TRBV4-3 and TRBJ2-6; TRBD1 might be the D (5 bases). The source is a man in his 60s in good health. CDR3 coding DNA: TGCGCCAGCAGCCAAGATATAGGGGCGACGGGGGCCAACGTCCTGACTTTC. This encodes CASSQDIGATGANVLTF.